This T cell receptor (beta chain) was recorded in a study of cytomegalovirus exposure and HLA in healthy donors. Study conclusions and caveats: HLA allele associations emerged for around 15,000 TCR beta sequences in a later analysis, at 0.05 false discovery rate.

Amplification used 60 Vbeta primers and 13 Jbeta primers. Libraries were prepared by immunoSEQ multiplex PCR; TCRdb keeps only in-frame clonotypes and omits some of them. This sample's clone table lists about 200,000 clones. Germline-derived CDR1 and CDR2 are MDHEN and SYDVKM. Trimming took 1 base from V and 2 from J; bases not matched to a gene: 5. The CDR3 has 16 amino acids. With regard to this clone: The antigen remains undetermined.

J is TRBJ2-7 and V is TRBV28, with 10 bases fitting TRBD2. This TCR derives from a boy younger than 18 in good health and CMV-seronegative. Sample: PBMCs. CDR3 sequence reads: CASSLLPSGGAYEQYF. The CDR3 DNA is TGTGCCAGCAGTTTATTGCCTAGCGGGGGAGCCTACGAGCAGTACTTC. The complete variable domain, with remaining parts taken from reference TRBV28 and TRBJ2-7, reads DVKVTQSSRYLVKRTGEKVFLECVQDMDHENMFWYRQDPGLGLRLIYFSYDVKMKEKGDIPEGYSVSREKKERFSLILESASTNQTSMYLCASSLLPSGGAYEQYFGPGTRLTVT.